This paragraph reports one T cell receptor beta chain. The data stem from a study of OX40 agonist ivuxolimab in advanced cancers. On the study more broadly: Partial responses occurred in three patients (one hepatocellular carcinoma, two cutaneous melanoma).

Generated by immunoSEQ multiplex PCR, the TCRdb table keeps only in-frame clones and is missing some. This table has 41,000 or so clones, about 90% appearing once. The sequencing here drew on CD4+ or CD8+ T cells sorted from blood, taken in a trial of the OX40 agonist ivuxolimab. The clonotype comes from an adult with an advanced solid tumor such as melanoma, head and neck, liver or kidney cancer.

DNA of the CDR3: TGTGCCAGCATCGGACTAGCCAAAAACATTCAGTACTTC. Amino acid sequence: CASIGLAKNIQYF. This chain uses TRBV5-8 with TRBJ2-4; maybe TRBD2 (5 bases). From germline, CDR1 is SGHTS and CDR2 YDEGEE. The CDR3 length is 13 residues. The V gene lost 6 bases and the J gene lost 0 bases, with 7 bases spanning the gap.